Included here is one TCR beta chain sequence, with context. Its antigen remains undetermined. Nothing much larger sits one base from this clone, and base qualities are not available. Each collaborating institution followed its own protocols to collect whole blood in K2EDTA tubes. Collaborator samples were shipped for TCRbeta analysis as frozen whole blood, isolated PBMCs, or DNA extracted from either sample type. The entry originates in a study of blood T cell repertoires in COVID-19 (dated by TCRdb to 2020 to 2021). A note on the overall study: Samples covering the acute and convalescent phases of COVID-19 were provided by collaborators in the United States, Italy and Spain. The prospective study material was composed of cDNA or gDNA derived from T cells, B-cell-depleted T cells, or PBMCs. Deeply sampled blood TCRbeta repertoires from subjects exposed to, actively infected with, or recovered from COVID-19 were included in the dataset. The repertoires were released in a freely available public database intended as a resource for research on the immune response to SARS-CoV-2. The samples were drawn from the first 160 participants of the ongoing ImmuneRACE study and from more than 1,000 subjects provided by 6 global collaborators. The sample metadata nearly always contained a de-identified subject ID, COVID-19 status, age in years and sex. HLA class I and class II types, where available, came from metadata supplied by the sample provider rather than from assay-based typing.

Reading from cysteine to phenylalanine, the CDR3 counts 13 amino acids. Of all the DNA, just the CDR3 is kept, 39 bases in frame from base 1. From a lookup of the germline V gene, CDR1 and CDR2 are SQVTM and ANQGSEA. Trimming costs V 3 bases and J 1 base, and their ends lie 6 bases apart. TCRbeta CDR3 regions were amplified from genomic DNA by means of the immunoSEQ Assay, a bias-controlled multiplex PCR. The original methods were these. The number of nucleated cells in each sample was estimated by amplification of reference gene primers within the assay. Sequence reads were collapsed and filtered to measure the absolute abundance of every unique TCRbeta CDR3 rearrangement. For each sample, productive Simpson clonality was calculated as the square root of Simpson's diversity index across productive rearrangements. Not all clones reach the TCRdb copy of this immuneACCESS table, which keeps in-frame sequences only. Checked studies attribute under half of the gap to unresolved V genes and leave the rest unexplained. V and J calls and clone size are given by that table; D and trimming were obtained from the DNA. In all, the sample holds about 86,000 clones, and roughly 84% of those were seen once. The ten largest clones capture approximately 10% of the sample.

What the authors observed across the whole study: How much clinical and demographic metadata was included differed by source and by participant, and the metadata was provided uncurated.

The sequenced sample consisted of peripheral blood. The rearranged segments are TRBV29-1 and TRBJ2-2, with no D gene named confidently. This sequence originates from a man in his 70s with acute or convalescent COVID-19. The DNA sequence is TGCAGCGTTGAGGGCCTGAACACCGGGGAGCTGTTTTTT. It translates to CSVEGLNTGELFF.